This TCR beta chain is from a study of T cell responses to AZD1222 COVID-19 vaccine. TCRdb's table, derived via immunoSEQ multiplex PCR, lists solely in-frame clones and lacks some. Of about 130,000 clones listed, 80% to 90% were seen once; the top ten hold 1.9%. The germline V gene encodes CDR1 LNHDA and CDR2 SQIVND (reference sequence). V shed 6 bases and J 1 base; nucleotides not matched to a gene: 8. The CDR3 covers 17 residues. Sequencing was performed on peripheral blood, taken on day 0 of AZD1222 vaccination. V gene TRBV19 combines with J gene TRBJ1-3; 11 nucleotides agree with TRBD1. The TCR originated in an adult in good health. Written as DNA, the CDR3 is TGTGCCAGTAGGAGGGGGACAGGGGGAAGTTCTGGAAACACCATATATTTT. Encoded protein: CASRRGTGGSSGNTIYF.